The present T cell receptor (beta chain) was sequenced within a study of blood T cell repertoires in COVID-19. Study summary: Samples of COVID-19 (acute and convalescent) were obtained from the United States, Italy and Spain. PBMCs, B-cell-depleted T cells, or T cells provided the cDNA or gDNA that made up the material.

The CDR3 is made up of 15 amino acids. The V and J ends lost 5 bases and 6 bases, in that order; junction bases with no gene match: 9. In germline, CDR1 is LGHDT, CDR2 YNNKEL (reference sequence). This clone was seen only a few times. Authors' data handling: Researchers report that nucleated cell counts were estimated from reference gene primer amplification. Repertoires were generated with immunoSEQ multiplex PCR, while TCRdb's copy carries only in-frame clones and drops some. V, J and clone size were drawn from that table, and D and trimming were deduced from the DNA. This sample has 650,000 to 800,000 clones, with about nine tenths found just once.

The V and J genes are TRBV3-1 (or the pseudogene TRBV3-2) and TRBJ2-7; 11 bases agree with TRBD2. The sequenced sample consisted of peripheral blood. The sequence came from a woman younger than 35 with acute or convalescent COVID-19. CDR3 in amino acids: CASSLLAGAKGEQYF. CDR3 coding DNA: TGTGCCAGCAGCTTACTAGCGGGGGCTAAGGGCGAGCAGTACTTC.